This TCR beta chain stems from a study of early T cells in non-severe SARS-CoV-2 infection. The overall study: Unsorted whole blood bulk RNA was sequenced, with unpaired chains.

Researchers attached unique molecular identifiers to individual cDNA molecules. TCRdb fed the 5' RACE reads into MiXCR, producing one record per CDR3 protein. This sample yields approximately 97,000 distinct CDR3 sequences, of which about 11% are seen a single time; 4.7% belongs to the top ten. This clonotype was found a few times. Its target is unknown. The germline V gene has CDR1 KGHSH and CDR2 LQKENI. V was clipped by 6 bases and J by 3 bases, with 18 bases between them. The length of the CDR3 is 15 residues. Points from the study as a whole: Anti-spike CD8 responses were favored by VDJdb matching, which missed private and CD4 specificities.

The sample here was whole blood, taken at baseline. The TCR comes from an adult who was a healthcare worker with PCR-confirmed SARS-CoV-2 infection or an uninfected control (not recorded which). V is TRBV18 and J is TRBJ2-7; D might be TRBD1 (6 bases). DNA for the CDR3: TGTGCCAGCTCCCCCCCCGGGACAAGTAACTACGAGCAGTACTTC. Amino acid sequence: CASSPPGTSNYEQYF.